This passage covers 9 T cell receptor beta chains from one sample sequenced in a study of cytomegalovirus exposure and HLA in healthy donors. The PCR used 60 Vbeta and 13 Jbeta primers. TCRdb keeps only in-frame clones here, not all; method: immunoSEQ multiplex PCR. The table lists 150,000 to 200,000 clones, over 70% of them singletons. What was sequenced was PBMCs. These receptors came from a woman in her 30s in good health and CMV-seronegative.

The V and J genes are TRBV2 and TRBJ1-6; D gene ambiguous. Trimming cost V 6 bases and J 6 bases, with 9 bases left between them. Germline loops: CDR1 SNHLY, CDR2 FYNNEI. This CDR3 has 13 residues. CDR3: CASSSGFNSPLHF. As DNA, the CDR3 is TGTGCCAGCAGCTCGGGTTTTAATTCACCCCTCCACTTT. Supplemented by reference TRBV2 and TRBJ1-6, the full variable domain reads EPEVTQTPSHQVTQMGQEVILRCVPISNHLYFYWYRQILGQKVEFLVSFYNNEISEKSEIFDDQFSVERPDGSNFTLKIRSTKLEDSAMYFCASSSGFNSPLHFGNGTRLTVT.

Notes on this clone: This specimen includes other DNA sequences encoding the same CDR3. CDR3 sequence: CASSLGGDTYYGYTF. CDR3 nucleotides: TGTGCCAGCAGCTTGGGTGGGGACACCTACTATGGCTACACCTTC. The chain uses TRBV5-6 and TRBJ1-2, with D perhaps TRBD1 (6 bases). The CDR3 runs to 15 residues. Germline V gene data show CDR1 as SGHDT and CDR2 as YYEEEE. V shed 0 bases and J shed 3 bases, with 12 bases lying between them.

This chain links TRBV5-4 with TRBJ2-3; 8 nucleotides match TRBD2. The CDR3 contains 17 residues. After removal of 0 bases from V and 6 bases from J, the junction contained 12 bases not matched to a gene. CDR1 SGHNT and CDR2 YYREEE come from the germline V gene (reference sequence). The CDR3 region has the DNA TGTGCCAGCAGCTTGGGAGGGACTAGGAAACACAGGGATACGCAGTATTTT. This gives the protein CASSLGGTRKHRDTQYF.

J is TRBJ2-1 and V is TRBV7-2, with 13 bases that match TRBD2. The germline gives CDR1 SGHTA, CDR2 FQGNSA. J was trimmed by 7 bases and V by 0 bases; bases with no gene match: 6. The CDR3 contains 17 residues. This CDR3 is CASSLALGLAGRNEQFF. The CDR3 DNA reads as TGTGCCAGCAGCTTAGCCCTGGGACTAGCGGGGAGGAATGAGCAGTTCTTC.

The V call is TRBV29-1, the J call TRBJ2-7; the match to TRBD1 covers 9 bases. J gave up 7 bases and V 6 bases, and 7 bases lay outside the gene matches. Germline V CDR1 and CDR2: SQVTM, ANQGSEA. This CDR3 region has 12 residues. The CDR3 region has the DNA TGCAGCGTCGCGGACAGGGGTTATGAGCAGTACTTC. It codes for CSVADRGYEQYF.

The chain joins TRBV7-9 to TRBJ2-3; possibly TRBD2 for D (7 bases). V was trimmed by 5 bases and J by 0 bases, leaving 21 bases between them. Germline CDR1 reads SEHNR; CDR2 reads FQNEAQ (reference sequence). The CDR3 has 18 residues. For the CDR3, the DNA is TGTGCCAGCAGCGCCTGGGGTGGGGGGGCGCGAAGCACAGATACGCAGTATTTT. Encoded protein: CASSAWGGGARSTDTQYF.

CDR3 coding DNA: TGCGCCAGCAGCCAGGAGACTTCGAGCTCCTACAATGAGCAGTTCTTC. Amino acids: CASSQETSSSYNEQFF. The chain uses TRBV4-1 and TRBJ2-1, with D uncertain. Germline lookup yields CDR1 MGHRA and CDR2 YSYEKL. This CDR3 has 16 residues. Trimming removed 3 bases from V and 0 bases from J, with 12 bases in between.

This clone has a handful of counts. J is TRBJ1-2 and V is TRBV6-5, with a weak D call TRBD1 (6 bases). The germline V gene has CDR1 MNHEY and CDR2 SVGAGI. V gave up 0 bases and J gave up 6 bases, with 14 bases separating them. The CDR3 covers 15 residues. As DNA, the CDR3 is TGTGCCAGCAGTTACTCCGATTCGGGGGGCGATGGCTACACCTTC. As protein: CASSYSDSGGDGYTF.

This chain joins TRBV5-4 and TRBJ1-1; 9 positions match TRBD1. The CDR3 extends over 15 amino acids. The germline CDR1 and CDR2 sequences are SGHNT and YYREEE (reference sequence). Losses at the gene ends were 3 bases for V and 5 bases for J; bases not matched to a gene: 8. The chain's CDR3 is CASSWPGDRETEAFF. The CDR3 coding sequence is TGTGCCAGCAGCTGGCCGGGGGACAGGGAAACTGAAGCTTTCTTT.